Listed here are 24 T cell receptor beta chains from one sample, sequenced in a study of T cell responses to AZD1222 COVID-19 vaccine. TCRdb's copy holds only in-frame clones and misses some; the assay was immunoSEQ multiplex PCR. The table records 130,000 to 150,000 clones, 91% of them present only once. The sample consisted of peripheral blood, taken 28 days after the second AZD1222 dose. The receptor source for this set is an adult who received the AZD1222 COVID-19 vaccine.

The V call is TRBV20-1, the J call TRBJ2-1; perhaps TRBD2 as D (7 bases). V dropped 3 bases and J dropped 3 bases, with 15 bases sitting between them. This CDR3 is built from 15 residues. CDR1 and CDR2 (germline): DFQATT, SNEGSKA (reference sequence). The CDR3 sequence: CSASGGGGFYNEQFF. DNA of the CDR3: TGCAGTGCTAGTGGGGGCGGGGGTTTCTACAATGAGCAGTTCTTC.

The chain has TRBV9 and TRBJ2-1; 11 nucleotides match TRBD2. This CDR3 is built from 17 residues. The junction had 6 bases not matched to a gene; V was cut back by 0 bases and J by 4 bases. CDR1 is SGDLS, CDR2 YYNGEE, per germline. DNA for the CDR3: TGTGCCAGCAGCGTAGAGCTTCTAGCGGGGGGATACAATGAGCAGTTCTTC. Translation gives CASSVELLAGGYNEQFF.

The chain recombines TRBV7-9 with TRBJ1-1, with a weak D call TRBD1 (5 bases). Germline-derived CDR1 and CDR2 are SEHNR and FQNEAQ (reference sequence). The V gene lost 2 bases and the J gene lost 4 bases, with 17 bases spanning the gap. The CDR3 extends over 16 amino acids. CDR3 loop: CASSLYGTPGTTEAFF. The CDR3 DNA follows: TGTGCCAGCAGCTTATACGGGACCCCGGGGACCACTGAAGCTTTCTTT.

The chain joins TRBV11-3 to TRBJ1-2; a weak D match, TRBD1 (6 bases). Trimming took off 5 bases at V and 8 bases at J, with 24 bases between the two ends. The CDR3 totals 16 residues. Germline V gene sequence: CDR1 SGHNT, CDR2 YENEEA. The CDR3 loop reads CASSQGGVPLVGGYTF. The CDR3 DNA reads TGTGCCAGCAGCCAAGGGGGTGTTCCTTTGGTGGGCGGCTACACCTTC.

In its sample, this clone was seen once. As DNA, the CDR3 is TGTGCCAGCAGCTCACTCGGGAGCGCAGATACGCAGTATTTT. Its translation is CASSSLGSADTQYF. The rearrangement uses TRBV7-2 and TRBJ2-3; weak D call: TRBD2 (6 bases). The V gene's germline CDR1 is SGHTA and CDR2 FQGNSA. There are 14 residues in the CDR3. Trimming took off 4 bases at V and 4 bases at J, with 12 bases between the two ends.

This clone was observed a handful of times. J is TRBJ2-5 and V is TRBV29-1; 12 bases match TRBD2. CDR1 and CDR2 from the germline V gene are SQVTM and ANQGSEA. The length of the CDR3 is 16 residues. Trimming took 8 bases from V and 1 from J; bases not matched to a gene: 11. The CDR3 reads CSSGLAGFGVQETQYF. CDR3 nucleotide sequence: TGCAGCTCGGGACTAGCGGGTTTCGGGGTCCAAGAGACCCAGTACTTC.

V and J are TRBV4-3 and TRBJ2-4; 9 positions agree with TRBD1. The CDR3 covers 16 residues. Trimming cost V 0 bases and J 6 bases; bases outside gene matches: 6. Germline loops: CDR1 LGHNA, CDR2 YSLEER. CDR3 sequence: CASSQDSGQGLNIQYF. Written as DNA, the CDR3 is TGCGCCAGCAGCCAAGACTCGGGACAGGGTTTAAACATTCAGTACTTC.

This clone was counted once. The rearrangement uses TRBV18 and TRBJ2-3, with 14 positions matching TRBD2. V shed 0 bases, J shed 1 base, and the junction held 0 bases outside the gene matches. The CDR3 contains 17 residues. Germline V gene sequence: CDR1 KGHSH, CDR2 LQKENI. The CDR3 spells CASSPPGLAGGTDTQYF. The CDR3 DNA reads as TGTGCCAGCTCACCACCGGGACTAGCGGGGGGCACAGATACGCAGTATTTT. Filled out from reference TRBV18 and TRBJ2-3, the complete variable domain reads NAGVMQNPRHLVRRRGQEARLRCSPMKGHSHVYWYRQLPEEGLKFMVYLQKENIIDESGMPKERFSAEFPKEGPSILRIQQVVRGDSAAYFCASSPPGLAGGTDTQYFGPGTRLTVL.

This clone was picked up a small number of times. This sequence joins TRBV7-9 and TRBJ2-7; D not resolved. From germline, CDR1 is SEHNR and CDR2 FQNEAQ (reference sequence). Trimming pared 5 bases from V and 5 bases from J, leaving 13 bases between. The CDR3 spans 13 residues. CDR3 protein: CASSPNLRHEQYF. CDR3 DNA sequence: TGTGCCAGCAGCCCGAACCTTAGGCACGAGCAGTACTTC.

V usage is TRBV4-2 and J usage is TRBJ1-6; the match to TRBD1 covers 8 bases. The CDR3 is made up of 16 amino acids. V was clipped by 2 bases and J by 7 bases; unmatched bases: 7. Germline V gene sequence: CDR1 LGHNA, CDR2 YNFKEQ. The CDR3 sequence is CASSQFRDRLNSPLHF. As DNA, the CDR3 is TGTGCCAGCAGCCAATTTCGGGACAGGCTAAATTCACCCCTCCACTTT.

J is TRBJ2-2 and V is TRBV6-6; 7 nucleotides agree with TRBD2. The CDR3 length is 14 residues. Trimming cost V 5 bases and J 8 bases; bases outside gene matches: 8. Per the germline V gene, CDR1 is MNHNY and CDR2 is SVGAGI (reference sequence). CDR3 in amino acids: CASSERGGVGELFF. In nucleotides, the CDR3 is TGTGCCAGCAGTGAGCGGGGAGGGGTAGGGGAGCTGTTTTTT.

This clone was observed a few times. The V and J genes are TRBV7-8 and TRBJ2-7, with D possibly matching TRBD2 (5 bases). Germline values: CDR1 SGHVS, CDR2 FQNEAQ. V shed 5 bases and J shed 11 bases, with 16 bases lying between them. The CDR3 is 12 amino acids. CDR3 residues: CASSQPGSWKYF. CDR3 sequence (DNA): TGTGCCAGCAGCCAGCCGGGGAGTTGGAAGTACTTC.

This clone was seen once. DNA for the CDR3: TGTGCCAGCAGCTTAATAATTTGGGGGAGCTCCTACGAGCAGTACTTC. It translates to CASSLIIWGSSYEQYF. The V gene is TRBV7-2, the J gene TRBJ2-7, with D tentatively TRBD1 or TRBD2 (5 bases each). The CDR3 consists of 16 residues. V gave up 2 bases and J gave up 0 bases, with 14 bases separating them. Germline loops: CDR1 SGHTA, CDR2 FQGNSA. The whole variable domain, remainder taken from reference TRBV7-2 and TRBJ2-7, is GAGVSQSPSNKVTEKGKDVELRCDPISGHTALYWYRQSLGQGLEFLIYFQGNSAPDKSGLPSDRFSAERTGGSVSTLTIQRTQQEDSAVYLCASSLIIWGSSYEQYFGPGTRLTVT.

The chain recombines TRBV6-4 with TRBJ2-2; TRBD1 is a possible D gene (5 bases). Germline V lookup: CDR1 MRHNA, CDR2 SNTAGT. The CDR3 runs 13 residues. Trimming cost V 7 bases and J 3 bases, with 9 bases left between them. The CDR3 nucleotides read TGTGCCAGCAAACCCAGGGACACCGGGGAGCTGTTTTTT. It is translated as CASKPRDTGELFF.

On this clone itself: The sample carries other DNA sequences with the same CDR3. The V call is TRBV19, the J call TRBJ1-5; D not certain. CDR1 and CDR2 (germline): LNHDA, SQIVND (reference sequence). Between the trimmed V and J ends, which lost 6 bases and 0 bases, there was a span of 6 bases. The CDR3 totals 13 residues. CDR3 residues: CASSRDSNQPQHF. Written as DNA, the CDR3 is TGTGCCAGTAGCCGAGATAGCAATCAGCCCCAGCATTTT.

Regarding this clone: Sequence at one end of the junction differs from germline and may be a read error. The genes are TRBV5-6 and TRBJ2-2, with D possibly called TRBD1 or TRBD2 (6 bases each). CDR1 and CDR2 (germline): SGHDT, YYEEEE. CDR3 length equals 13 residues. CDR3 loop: CAISRGRGGELFF. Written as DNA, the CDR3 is TGTGCCATCAGCCGGGGGCGGGGCGGGGAGCTGTTTTTT.

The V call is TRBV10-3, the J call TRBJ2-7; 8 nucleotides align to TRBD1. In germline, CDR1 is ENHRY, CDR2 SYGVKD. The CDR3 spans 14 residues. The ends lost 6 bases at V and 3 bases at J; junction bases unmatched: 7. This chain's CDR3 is CAIRMTGEGYEQYF. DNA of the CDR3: TGTGCCATCAGGATGACAGGGGAAGGCTACGAGCAGTACTTC.

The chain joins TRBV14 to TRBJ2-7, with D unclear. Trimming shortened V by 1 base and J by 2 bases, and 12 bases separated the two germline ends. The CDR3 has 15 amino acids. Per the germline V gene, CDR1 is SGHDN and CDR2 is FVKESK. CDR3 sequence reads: CASSQGVGRPYEQYF. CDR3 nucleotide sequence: TGTGCCAGCAGCCAAGGGGTCGGACGGCCCTACGAGCAGTACTTC.

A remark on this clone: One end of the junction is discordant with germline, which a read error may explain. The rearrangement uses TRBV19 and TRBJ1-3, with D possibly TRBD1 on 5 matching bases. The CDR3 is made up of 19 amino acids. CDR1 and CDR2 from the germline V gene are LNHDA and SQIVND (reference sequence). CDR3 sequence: CASSRTPGPARMTGDTIYF. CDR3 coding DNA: TGTGCCAGTAGCAGAACCCCGGGGCCCGCTCGGATGACTGGAGACACCATATATTTT.

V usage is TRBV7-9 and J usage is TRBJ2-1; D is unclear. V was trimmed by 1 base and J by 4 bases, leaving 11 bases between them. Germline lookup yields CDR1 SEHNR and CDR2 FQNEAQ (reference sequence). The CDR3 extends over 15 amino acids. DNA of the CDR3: TGTGCCAGCAGCTTAGGACAAAATCTTTACAATGAGCAGTTCTTC. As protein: CASSLGQNLYNEQFF.

CDR3 in DNA: TGCGCCAGCAGCTTGAGACTAGCGGGTCCCAATGAGCAGTTCTTC. This codes for CASSLRLAGPNEQFF. The rearrangement joins TRBV5-1 to TRBJ2-1, with TRBD2 matching 10 bases. This CDR3 contains 15 residues. With 1 base clipped from V and 6 bases from J, the junction kept 4 bases outside the gene matches. CDR1 is SGHRS and CDR2 is YFSETQ in the germline V gene.

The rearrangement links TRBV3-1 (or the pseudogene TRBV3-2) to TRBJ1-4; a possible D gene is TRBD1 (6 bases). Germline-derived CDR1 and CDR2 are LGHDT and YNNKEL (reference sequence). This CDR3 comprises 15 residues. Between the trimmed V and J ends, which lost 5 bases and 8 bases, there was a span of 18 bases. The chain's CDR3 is CASSTRYRDGEKLFF. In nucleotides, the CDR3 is TGTGCCAGCAGCACTCGATACAGGGACGGCGAAAAACTGTTTTTT.

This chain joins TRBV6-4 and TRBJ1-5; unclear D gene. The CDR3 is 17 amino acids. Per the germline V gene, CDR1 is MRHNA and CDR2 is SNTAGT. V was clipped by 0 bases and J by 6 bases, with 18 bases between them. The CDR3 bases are TGTGCCAGCAGTGACTCAGGGCGGCTAGGTGCGGGTCAGCCCCAGCATTTT. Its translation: CASSDSGRLGAGQPQHF.

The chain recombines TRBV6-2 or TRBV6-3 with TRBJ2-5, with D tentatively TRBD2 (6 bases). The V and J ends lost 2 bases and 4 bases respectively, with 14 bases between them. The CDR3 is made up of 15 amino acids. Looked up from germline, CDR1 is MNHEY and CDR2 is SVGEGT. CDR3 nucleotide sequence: TGTGCCAGCAGTTACGGTACTGGCGGGGTAGAGACCCAGTACTTC. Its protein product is CASSYGTGGVETQYF.